Following are 15 T cell receptor beta chains from one sample sequenced in a study of T cells expressing NK-cell markers. Reprocessing the 5' RACE reads, TCRdb reports a single entry for every CDR3 protein and omits DNA. The sample totals roughly 430,000 distinct CDR3 sequences; its top ten clones hold 6% to 9.5%. Sequenced input: blood T cells: a sorted CD56 or NKG2C T cell subset, CD4+ or CD8+ T cells, or bulk PBMC T cells (not recorded which). The receptors originated from a woman between 18 and 69 years old in good health.

V and J are TRBV12-3 or TRBV12-4 and TRBJ2-1; the TCRdb D gene call, TRBD1, has no DNA to confirm it. The CDR3 extends over 15 amino acids. The CDR3 protein is CASSIAGTQRNEQFF.

This rearrangement joins TRBV5-1 to TRBJ2-7. The CDR3 has 12 amino acids. Germline V gene sequence: CDR1 SGHRS, CDR2 YFSETQ. The CDR3 reads CASSLDPFEQYF. Full variable domain (outside the CDR3, taken from reference TRBV5-1 and TRBJ2-7): KAGVTQTPRYLIKTRGQQVTLSCSPISGHRSVSWYQQTPGQGLQFLFEYFSETQRNKGNFPGRFSGRQFSNSRSEMNVSTLELGDSALYLCASSLDPFEQYFGPGTRLTVT.

The gene calls are TRBV4-3 and TRBJ2-3. Germline V gene lookup returns CDR1 LGHNA and CDR2 YSLEER. The CDR3 covers 15 residues. This CDR3 reads CASSQDGLVGDTQYF.

The V gene is TRBV6-2 or TRBV6-3, the J gene TRBJ2-1; there is no DNA to check the TCRdb D call of TRBD2. Germline lookup yields CDR1 MNHEY and CDR2 SVGEGT. CDR3 length equals 15 residues. The CDR3 sequence is CASSSGTSGFNEQFF.

The rearrangement links TRBV24-1 to TRBJ2-1; without DNA, the TCRdb call of TRBD2 cannot be checked. The length of the CDR3 is 21 residues. CDR1 is KGHDR, CDR2 SFDVKD, per germline. CDR3 sequence: CATARTVGGLAGGGTYNEQFF.

The V and J genes are TRBV18 and TRBJ2-3; TCRdb selects TRBD2, and the lack of DNA leaves this call unchecked. There are 17 residues in the CDR3. Germline lookup yields CDR1 KGHSH and CDR2 LQKENI. The CDR3 protein is CASSPASVGVGTDTQYF.

The chain carries TRBV12-3 or TRBV12-4 and TRBJ2-2; checking the TCRdb D call of TRBD2 is not possible without DNA. The CDR3 has 17 residues. The CDR3 protein is CASSSPGLAGDTGELFF.

CDR3 amino acids: CASGLVGSEAFF. The J gene is TRBJ1-1, the V gene TRBV12-5. Germline CDR1 reads LGHNT; CDR2 reads FRNRAP. The CDR3 is 12 amino acids.

V gene TRBV12-3 or TRBV12-4 combines with J gene TRBJ2-3; the D gene TCRdb calls, TRBD1, cannot be checked with no DNA. CDR3 length: 19 amino acids. This CDR3 reads CASSLWRQGVSTSTDTQYF.

The V and J genes are TRBV20-1 and TRBJ2-1. The length of the CDR3 is 14 residues. The germline gives CDR1 DFQATT, CDR2 SNEGSKA (reference sequence). The chain's CDR3 is CSALHGSSYNEQFF.

This chain connects TRBV11-1 to TRBJ2-6; checking the TCRdb D call of TRBD1 is not possible without DNA. Germline CDR1 is SGHAT and CDR2 is FQDESV (reference sequence). CDR3 length: 18 residues. This chain's CDR3 is CASSQRPVPASGANVLTF.

The chain employs TRBV28 and TRBJ2-5; TCRdb names TRBD2, which stays unverified in the absence of DNA. Germline CDR1 reads MDHEN; CDR2 reads SYDVKM. CDR3 length: 15 residues. Here the CDR3 reads CASRGTSAPQETQYF.

J is TRBJ1-5 and V is TRBV6-5; with no DNA, the TCRdb D assignment of TRBD1 cannot be verified. There are 12 residues in the CDR3. Germline V gene data show CDR1 as MNHEY and CDR2 as SVGAGI. CDR3 amino acids: CASGDNDQPQHF.

The chain uses TRBV18 and TRBJ2-7; as DNA is missing, the TRBD2 call by TCRdb cannot be tested. The CDR3 is 19 residues long. In germline, CDR1 is KGHSH, CDR2 LQKENI. The CDR3 is CASSRVGSADYQPSYEQYF.

The J gene is TRBJ2-1, the V gene TRBV9; TCRdb names TRBD1, which stays unverified in the absence of DNA. The CDR3 contains 13 residues. Germline loops: CDR1 SGDLS, CDR2 YYNGEE. The CDR3 loop is CASSAEPGAEQFF. Complete variable domain (other parts from reference TRBV9 and TRBJ2-1): DSGVTQTPKHLITATGQRVTLRCSPRSGDLSVYWYQQSLDQGLQFLIQYYNGEERAKGNILERFSAQQFPDLHSELNLSSLELGDSALYFCASSAEPGAEQFFGPGTRLTVL.